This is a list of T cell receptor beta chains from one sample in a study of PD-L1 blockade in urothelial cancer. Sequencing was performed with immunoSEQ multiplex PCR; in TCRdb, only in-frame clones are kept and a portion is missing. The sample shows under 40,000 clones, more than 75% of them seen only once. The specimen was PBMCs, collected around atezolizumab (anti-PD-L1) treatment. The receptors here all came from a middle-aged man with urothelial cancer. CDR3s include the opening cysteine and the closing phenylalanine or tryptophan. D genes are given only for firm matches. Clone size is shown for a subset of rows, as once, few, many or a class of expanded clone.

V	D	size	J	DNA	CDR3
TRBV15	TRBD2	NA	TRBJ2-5	TGTGCCACCAGCTCGTTTGGCGGGGGGGAGACCCAGTACTTC	CATSSFGGGETQYF
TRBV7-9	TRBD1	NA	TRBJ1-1	TGTGCCAGCAGCTCCTTACGAGGGGGCGGAGACCTCGAGGCCACTGAAGCTTTCTTT	CASSSLRGGGDLEATEAFF
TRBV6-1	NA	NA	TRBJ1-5	TGTGCCAGCAGTGACTGGGAGGAACTTTATGGCAATCAGCCCCAGCATTTT	CASSDWEELYGNQPQHF
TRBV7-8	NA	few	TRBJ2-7	TGTGCCAGCAGCTTAGTAGGGGTCGGGGGACAGCGATACGAGCAGTACTTC	CASSLVGVGGQRYEQYF
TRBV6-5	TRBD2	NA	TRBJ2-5	TGTGCCAGCAGTCCCCGGGGGGTTGAGACCCAGTACTTC	CASSPRGVETQYF
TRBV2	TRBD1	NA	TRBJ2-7	TGTGCCAGCAGCCAGGGACAGGGGGCTACCTACGAGCAGTACTTC	CASSQGQGATYEQYF
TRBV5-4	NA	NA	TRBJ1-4	TGTGCCAGCAGCTTAGACCTCGGGGTAGCTAATGAAAAACTGTTTTTT	CASSLDLGVANEKLFF
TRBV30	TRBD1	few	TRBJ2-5	TGTGCCTGGAGCAGGGGACAGGGGTTAGAAGAGACCCAGTACTTC	CAWSRGQGLEETQYF
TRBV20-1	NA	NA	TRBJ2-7	TGCAGTGCTAGGCAAACGGGCGAGCAGTACTTC	CSARQTGEQYF
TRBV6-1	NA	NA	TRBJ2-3	TGTGCCAGCAGTGAAGCAAAAGGGGCCAAGCAGTATTTT	CASSEAKGAKQYF
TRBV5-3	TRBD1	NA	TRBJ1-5	TGTGCCAGAAGCTTGAGAGGAGGGACAGGGGTAGAGCCCCAGCATTTT	CARSLRGGTGVEPQHF
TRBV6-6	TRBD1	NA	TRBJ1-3	TGTGCCAGCAGTTATCAGCGACAGGGGCGAAACACCATATATTTT	CASSYQRQGRNTIYF
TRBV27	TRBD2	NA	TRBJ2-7	TGTGCCAGCAGGGCAGCGCGGGAGTTAGACGAGCAGTACTTC	CASRAARELDEQYF
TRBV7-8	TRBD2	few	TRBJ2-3	TGTGCCGGAGGGGGACTAGTTAAAACAGATACGCAGTATTTT	CAGGGLVKTDTQYF
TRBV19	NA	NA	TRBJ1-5	TGTGCCAGTACCCCCGGGGTTCCTCGGCCCCAGCATTTT	CASTPGVPRPQHF
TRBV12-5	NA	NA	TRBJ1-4	TGTGCTAGTGGTTTGGTCGCTGGGGGGAAACTGTTTTTT	CASGLVAGGKLFF
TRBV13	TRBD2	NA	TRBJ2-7	TGTGCCAGCAGCGGCGGGACTAGCGGGGCTCTCTCCTACGAGCAGTACTTC	CASSGGTSGALSYEQYF
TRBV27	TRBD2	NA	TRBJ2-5	TGTGCCACCAGGGAGCGGGGGGGCGTTGAGACCCAGTACTTC	CATRERGGVETQYF
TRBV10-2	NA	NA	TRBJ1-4	TGCGCCAGCAGTAGGACACCGGATGAGGAAAAACTGTTTTTT	CASSRTPDEEKLFF
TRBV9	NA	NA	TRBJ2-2	TGTGCCAGCGGACCAGGGACCGGGGAGCTGTTTTTT	CASGPGTGELFF
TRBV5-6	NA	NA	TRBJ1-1	TGTGCCAGCAGCTTGGTCTGGGGCCGAAGCACTGAAGCTTTCTTT	CASSLVWGRSTEAFF
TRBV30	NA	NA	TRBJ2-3	TGTGCCTGGAGCCTTACATGGGATACGCAGTATTTT	CAWSLTWDTQYF
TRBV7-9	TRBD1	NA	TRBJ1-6	TGTGCCAGCAGCCCCAGGGGGAGCTCACCCCTCCACTTT	CASSPRGSSPLHF
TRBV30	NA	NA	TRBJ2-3	TGTGCCTGGAGTGCGGGCGGGGATACGCAGTATTTT	CAWSAGGDTQYF
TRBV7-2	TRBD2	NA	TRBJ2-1	TGTGCCAGCAGCCTCGTGGGACTAGCATTTAATGAGCAGTTCTTC	CASSLVGLAFNEQFF
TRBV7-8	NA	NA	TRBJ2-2	TGTGCCAGCAGCTTAGTTTATTCAGAAAACACCGGGGAGCTGTTTTTT	CASSLVYSENTGELFF
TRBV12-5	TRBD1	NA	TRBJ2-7	TGTGCTAGTGGTTTACGACAGGGATCCAACGAGCAGTACTTC	CASGLRQGSNEQYF
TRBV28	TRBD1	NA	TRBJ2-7	TGTGCCAGCAGTATGACAGGGAATGGCTACGAGCAGTACTTC	CASSMTGNGYEQYF
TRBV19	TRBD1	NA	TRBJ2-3	TGTGCCAGTACCCAGGGAGGACAGGGCTTCGATACGCAGTATTTT	CASTQGGQGFDTQYF
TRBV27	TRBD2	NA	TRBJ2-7	TGTGCCAGCAGTTTAGGCGGGAGGGCCGCGCAGTACTTC	CASSLGGRAAQYF
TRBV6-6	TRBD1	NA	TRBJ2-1	TGTGCCAGCAGTTACTCGAGGGACAGGGGTTCGGATGAGCAGTTCTTC	CASSYSRDRGSDEQFF
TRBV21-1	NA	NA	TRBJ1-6	TGTGCCAGGGACAGAGGGGGTAATTCACCCCTCCACTTT	CARDRGGNSPLHF
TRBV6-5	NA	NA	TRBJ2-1	TGTGCCAGCAGGTGGCACAATGAGCAGTTCTTC	CASRWHNEQFF
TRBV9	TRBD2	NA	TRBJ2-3	TGTGCCAGCAGCGTAGGGTCAAGCGGGAGGACAGATACGCAGTATTTT	CASSVGSSGRTDTQYF
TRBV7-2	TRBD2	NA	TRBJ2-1	TGTGCCAGCAGACAGCGGGAGGGTTACAATGAGCAGTTCTTC	CASRQREGYNEQFF
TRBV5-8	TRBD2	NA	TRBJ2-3	TGTGCCAGCAGCCCGACGGGGGAGGGGATAGCAGATACGCAGTATTTT	CASSPTGEGIADTQYF
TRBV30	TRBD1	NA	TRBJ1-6	TGTGCCTGGAGCCGGACAGGGGTTAATTCACCCCTCCACTTT	CAWSRTGVNSPLHF
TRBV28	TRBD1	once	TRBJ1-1	TGTGCCAGCAGTCGTCGATGGGCAGGGGGCCTAGGGAGGGGCACTGAAGCTTTCTTT	CASSRRWAGGLGRGTEAFF
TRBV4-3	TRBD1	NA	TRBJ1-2	TGCGCCAGCAGCCAAGATCAGGGGGCAGGTGGCTACACCTTC	CASSQDQGAGGYTF
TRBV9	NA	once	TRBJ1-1	TGTGCCAGCAGCGTAGCTAAGTTTGGGAACACTGAAGCTTTCTTT	CASSVAKFGNTEAFF
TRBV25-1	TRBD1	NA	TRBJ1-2	TGTGCCAGCAGTGGGACAGGGGGCGACTATGGCTACACCTTC	CASSGTGGDYGYTF
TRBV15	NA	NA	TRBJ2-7	TGTGCCACCAGCAGAGATCCAGGAGGAACCTACGAGCAGTACTTC	CATSRDPGGTYEQYF
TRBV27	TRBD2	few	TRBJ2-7	TGTGCCAGCAGTGCCGGAAGCGGTAGCGGGAGGACGTACGAGCAGTACTTC	CASSAGSGSGRTYEQYF
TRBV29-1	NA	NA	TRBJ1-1	TGCAGCGCTAGGAGGGGTCCCAACACTGAAGCTTTCTTT	CSARRGPNTEAFF
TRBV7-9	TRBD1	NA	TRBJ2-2	TGTGCCAGCAGCGGACGAAGGACAGGGGCGAACACCGGGGAGCTGTTTTTT	CASSGRRTGANTGELFF
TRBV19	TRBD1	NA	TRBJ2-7	TGTGCCAGTAAGAGGACAGGAGGCCGAGAGCAGTACTTC	CASKRTGGREQYF
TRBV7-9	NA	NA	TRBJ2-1	TGTGCCAGCAGCTTAGCCAGCTCCTACAATGAGCAGTTCTTC	CASSLASSYNEQFF
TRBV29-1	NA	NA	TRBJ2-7	TGCAGCGTTGCCGGGACAAGGGAGGGTACCTACGAGCAGTACTTC	CSVAGTREGTYEQYF
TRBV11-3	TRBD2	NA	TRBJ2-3	TGTGCCAGCAGCTTAGCTAGCGGGGGTATCGCAGATACGCAGTATTTT	CASSLASGGIADTQYF
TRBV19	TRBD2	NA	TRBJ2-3	TGTGCCAGTCACGGCCTGGTAGCGGGACTCACAGATACGCAGTATTTT	CASHGLVAGLTDTQYF
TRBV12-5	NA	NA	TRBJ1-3	TGTGCTAGTGGTAGGGTTGGGGGGGAGGCTGGAAACACCATATATTTT	CASGRVGGEAGNTIYF
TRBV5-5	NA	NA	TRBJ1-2	TGTGCCAGCAGCCCGGCGGAGGGCTACACCTTC	CASSPAEGYTF
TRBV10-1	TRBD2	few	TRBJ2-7	TGCGCCAGCAGAGACCTAGCGGGAGGGCCCACCTACGAGCAGTACTTC	CASRDLAGGPTYEQYF
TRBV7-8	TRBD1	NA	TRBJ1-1	TGTGCCAGCAGCTTGGACAGGGGGAGCACTGAAGCTTTCTTT	CASSLDRGSTEAFF
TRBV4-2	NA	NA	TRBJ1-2	TGTGCCAGCAGCCACTCAGGGCTTTATGGCTACACCTTC	CASSHSGLYGYTF
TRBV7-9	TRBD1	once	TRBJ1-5	TGTGCCAGCAGCGTGGACAGGGGGCTGGAGAGCAATCAGCCCCAGCATTTT	CASSVDRGLESNQPQHF
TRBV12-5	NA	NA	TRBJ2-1	TGTGCTAGTGGTTTGGACCAGGGTACTTCGAGGTTCTTC	CASGLDQGTSRFF
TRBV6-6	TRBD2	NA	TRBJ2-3	TGTGCCAGCAGTTTCCCGACTAGCGGGAGCTGGGATACGCAGTATTTT	CASSFPTSGSWDTQYF
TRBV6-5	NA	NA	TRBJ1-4	TGTGCCAGCAGTTACTATACAGGGTCGACTAATGAAAAACTGTTTTTT	CASSYYTGSTNEKLFF
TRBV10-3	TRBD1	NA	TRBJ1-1	TGTGCCATCAGTGGGTACAACCGTCGACAGGGGGAAAGGCCCAACACTGAAGCTTTCTTT	CAISGYNRRQGERPNTEAFF